This T cell receptor (beta chain) was sequenced during a study of post-analysis software for immune sequencing data. Notes on the study in general: Those samples that were prepared in the same batch co-clustered strongly by F measure. Controls had lower frequencies than patients of four or five TRBV segments, which included TRBV5-6, TRBV5-1 and TRBV20-1.

The CDR3 length is 19 residues. With 4 bases clipped from V and 5 bases from J, the junction kept 17 bases outside the gene matches. CDR1 is MNHEY, CDR2 SVGAGI, per germline. Sequencing libraries made from TCR beta cDNA carried unique molecular identifiers. TCRdb analysed the PCR reads with MiXCR anew, one entry per CDR3 protein. The sample lists approximately 660,000 distinct CDR3 sequences; approximately 60% were seen once. Notes on this clonotype: Antigen: not known.

V is TRBV6-5 and J is TRBJ2-1, with 10 bases aligning to TRBD2. Sequenced sample: blood. This sequence originates from a girl aged 2-10 years with multiple sclerosis. The CDR3 reads CASSSISPISGRGHNEQFF. CDR3 nucleotide sequence: TGTGCCAGCAGTTCTATTTCCCCGATCAGCGGGAGGGGTCACAATGAGCAGTTCTTC.